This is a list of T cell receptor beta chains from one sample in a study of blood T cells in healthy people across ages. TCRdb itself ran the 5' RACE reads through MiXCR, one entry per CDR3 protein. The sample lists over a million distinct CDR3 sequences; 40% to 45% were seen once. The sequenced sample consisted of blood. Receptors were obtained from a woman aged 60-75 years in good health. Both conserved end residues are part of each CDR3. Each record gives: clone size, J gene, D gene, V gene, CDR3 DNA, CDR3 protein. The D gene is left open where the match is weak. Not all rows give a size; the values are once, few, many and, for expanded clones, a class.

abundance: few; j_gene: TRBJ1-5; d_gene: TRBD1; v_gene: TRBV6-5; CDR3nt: TGTGCCAGCACCCCAGGGGGCTATAGCAATCAGCCCCAGCATTTT; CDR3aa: CASTPGGYSNQPQHF
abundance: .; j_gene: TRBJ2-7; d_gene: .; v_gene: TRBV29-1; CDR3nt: TGCAGCGTTCAGGAGGGCCTCTACGAGCAGTACTTC; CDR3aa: CSVQEGLYEQYF
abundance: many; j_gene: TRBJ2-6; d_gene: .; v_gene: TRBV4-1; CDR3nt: TGCGCCAGCAGCCAAGTAGGTAGCATCCAAACTTTCTCTGGGGCCAACGTCCTGACTTTC; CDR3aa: CASSQVGSIQTFSGANVLTF
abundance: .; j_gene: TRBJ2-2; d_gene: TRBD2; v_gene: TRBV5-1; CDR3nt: TGCGCCAGCACCCGAGGTGGCGGGAGAGACACCGGGGAGCTGTTTTTT; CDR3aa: CASTRGGGRDTGELFF
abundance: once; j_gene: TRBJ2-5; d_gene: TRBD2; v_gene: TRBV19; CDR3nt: TGTGCCAGTAGCCGGACTAGCGGGAGAAAAGAGACCCAGTACTTC; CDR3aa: CASSRTSGRKETQYF
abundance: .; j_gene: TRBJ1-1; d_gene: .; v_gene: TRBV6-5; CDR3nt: TGTGCCAGCAGTTACTCCCGACAACTGAGAGGGGGCACTGAAGCTTTCTTT; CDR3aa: CASSYSRQLRGGTEAFF
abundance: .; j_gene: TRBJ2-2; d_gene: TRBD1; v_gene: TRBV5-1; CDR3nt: TGCGCCAGCAGCTTGATTCAGGGACAGGGTTTCTCCGGGGAGCTGTTTTTT; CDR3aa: CASSLIQGQGFSGELFF
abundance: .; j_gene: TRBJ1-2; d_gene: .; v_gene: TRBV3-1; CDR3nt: TGTGCCAGCACCCACGATCGGGACGGCCACTATGGCTACACCTTC; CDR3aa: CASTHDRDGHYGYTF
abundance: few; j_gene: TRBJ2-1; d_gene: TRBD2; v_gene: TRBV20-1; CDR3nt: TGCAGTGCTAGGACGGAGCGGGAGGGCCGTACCGGGGCACTCAATGAGCAGTTCTTC; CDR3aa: CSARTEREGRTGALNEQFF
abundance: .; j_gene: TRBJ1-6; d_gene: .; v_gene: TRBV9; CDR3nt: TGTGCCAGCAGCGGGACCGATCGAACCCTCCACTTT; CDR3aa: CASSGTDRTLHF
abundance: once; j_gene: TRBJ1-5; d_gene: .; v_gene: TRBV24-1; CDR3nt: TGTGCCACCAGTGAGCCCGATAGCAATCAGCCCCAGCATTTT; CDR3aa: CATSEPDSNQPQHF
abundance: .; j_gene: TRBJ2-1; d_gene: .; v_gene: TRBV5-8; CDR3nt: TGTGCCAGCAGCTTGGACGGGGGAACCAATGAGCAGTTCTTC; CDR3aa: CASSLDGGTNEQFF
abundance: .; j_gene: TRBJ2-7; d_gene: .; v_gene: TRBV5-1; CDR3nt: TGCGCCAGCAGCTTGGGGACAGCAATTAGGAACGAGCAGTACTTC; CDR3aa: CASSLGTAIRNEQYF
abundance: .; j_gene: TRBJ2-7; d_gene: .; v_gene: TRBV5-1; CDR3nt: TGCGCCAGCAGCTCCAGGTCCTACAATGAGCAGTACTTC; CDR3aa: CASSSRSYNEQYF
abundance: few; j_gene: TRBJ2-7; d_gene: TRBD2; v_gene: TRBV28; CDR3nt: TGTGCCAGCAGACAGGCGACGACTAGCGGAGCTTCTTACGAGCAGTACTTC; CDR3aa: CASRQATTSGASYEQYF
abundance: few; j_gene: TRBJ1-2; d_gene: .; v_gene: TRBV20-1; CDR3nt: TGCAGTGCTAGATTCGGCGGGACAATTCACCATGGCTACACCTTC; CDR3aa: CSARFGGTIHHGYTF